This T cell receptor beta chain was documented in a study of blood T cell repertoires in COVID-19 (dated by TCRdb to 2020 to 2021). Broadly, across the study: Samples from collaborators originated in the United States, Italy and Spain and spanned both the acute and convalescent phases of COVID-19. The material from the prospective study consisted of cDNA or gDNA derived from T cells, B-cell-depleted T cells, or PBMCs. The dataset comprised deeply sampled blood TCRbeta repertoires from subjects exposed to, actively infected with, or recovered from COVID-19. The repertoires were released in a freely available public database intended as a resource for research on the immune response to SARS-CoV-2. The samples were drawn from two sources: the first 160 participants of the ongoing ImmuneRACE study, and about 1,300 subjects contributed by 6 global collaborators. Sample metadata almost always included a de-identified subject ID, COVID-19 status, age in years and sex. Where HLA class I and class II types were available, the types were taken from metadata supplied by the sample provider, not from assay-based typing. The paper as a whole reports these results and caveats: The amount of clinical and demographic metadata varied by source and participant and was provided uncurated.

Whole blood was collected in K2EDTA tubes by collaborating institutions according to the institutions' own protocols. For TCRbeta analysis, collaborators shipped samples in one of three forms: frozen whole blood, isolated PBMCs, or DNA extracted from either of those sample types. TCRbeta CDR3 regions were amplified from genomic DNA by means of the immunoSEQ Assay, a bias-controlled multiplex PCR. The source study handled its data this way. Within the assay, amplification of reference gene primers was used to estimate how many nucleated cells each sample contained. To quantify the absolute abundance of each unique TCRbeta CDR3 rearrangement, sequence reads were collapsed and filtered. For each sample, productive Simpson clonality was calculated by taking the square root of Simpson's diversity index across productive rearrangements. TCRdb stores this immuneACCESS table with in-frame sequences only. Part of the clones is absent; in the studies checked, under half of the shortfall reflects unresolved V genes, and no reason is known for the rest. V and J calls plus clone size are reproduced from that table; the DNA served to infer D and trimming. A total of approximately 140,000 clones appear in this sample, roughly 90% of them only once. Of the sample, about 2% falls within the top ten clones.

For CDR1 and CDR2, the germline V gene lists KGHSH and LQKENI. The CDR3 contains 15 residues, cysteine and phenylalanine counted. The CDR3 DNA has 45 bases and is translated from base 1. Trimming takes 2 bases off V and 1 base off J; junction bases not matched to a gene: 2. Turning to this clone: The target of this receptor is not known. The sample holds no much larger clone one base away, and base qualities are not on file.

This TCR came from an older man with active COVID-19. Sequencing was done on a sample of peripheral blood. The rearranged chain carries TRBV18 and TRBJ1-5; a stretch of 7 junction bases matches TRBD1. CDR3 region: CASSPGTVSNQPQHF. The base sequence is TGTGCCAGCTCACCAGGGACAGTCAGCAATCAGCCCCAGCATTTT.